Below, 13 T cell receptor beta chains from the same sample are listed, as sequenced in a study of lymphopenia after photon versus proton radiotherapy. Sequenced by immunoSEQ multiplex PCR; TCRdb stores in-frame clones only, minus some. The sample carries 25,000 to 30,000 clones, about nine tenths recorded once. The material was peripheral blood, obtained from a patient treated with photon-based radiotherapy. These receptors originate from a middle-aged man with gastric cancer.

The V and J genes are TRBV10-3 and TRBJ1-2; no firm D call. CDR3 length: 14 amino acids. V was clipped by 5 bases and J by 4 bases, with 14 bases between them. The V gene's germline CDR1 is ENHRY and CDR2 SYGVKD. CDR3 DNA: TGTGCCATCAGTTTAAAGGCAGAAATCTATGGCTACACCTTC. Encoded protein: CAISLKAEIYGYTF.

This chain uses TRBV6-6 with TRBJ1-1; weak D call: TRBD1 (6 bases). This CDR3 comprises 14 residues. With 11 bases removed from V and 0 bases from J, the gap between germline ends came to 16 bases. Germline V gives CDR1 MNHNY, CDR2 SVGAGI (reference sequence). CDR3 DNA: TGTGCCGCCACACCGGGGACACTGAACACTGAAGCTTTCTTT. Protein sequence: CAATPGTLNTEAFF.

This clone was counted only a few times. The genes are TRBV6-1 and TRBJ2-7; no clear D. Germline V lookup: CDR1 MNHNS, CDR2 SASEGT. The ends were cut back, 7 bases at V and 3 bases at J, with 7 bases in the middle. This CDR3 is built from 11 residues. This CDR3 is CASNLYYEQYF. DNA for the CDR3: TGTGCCAGCAATCTGTACTACGAGCAGTACTTC.

The rearrangement joins TRBV5-6 to TRBJ1-2; the match to TRBD1 covers 7 bases. After removal of 4 bases from V and 6 bases from J, the junction contained 18 bases not matched to a gene. The CDR3 length is 17 residues. Germline-derived CDR1 and CDR2 are SGHDT and YYEEEE. DNA of the CDR3: TGTGCCAGCAGCCCGGGACAGCTACTTAGATCGGCGAATGGCTACACCTTC. Translating gives CASSPGQLLRSANGYTF. Together with reference TRBV5-6 and TRBJ1-2, the CDR3 gives the full variable domain: DAGVTQSPTHLIKTRGQQVTLRCSPKSGHDTVSWYQQALGQGPQFIFQYYEEEERQRGNFPDRFSGHQFPNYSSELNVNALLLGDSALYLCASSPGQLLRSANGYTFGSGTRLTVV.

The genes are TRBV4-3 and TRBJ2-7; D is unclear. Trimming removed 6 bases from V and 1 base from J, with 16 bases in between. The CDR3 runs 15 residues. Per the germline V gene, CDR1 is LGHNA and CDR2 is YSLEER. For the CDR3, the DNA is TGCGCCAGCAGGTGGCACCTAGGAGCATCCTACGAGCAGTACTTC. This translates into CASRWHLGASYEQYF.

The chain joins TRBV19 to TRBJ1-1; the D is unclear. The V end was cut by 5 bases, the J end by 3 bases, with 7 bases between. Germline V gene sequence: CDR1 LNHDA, CDR2 SQIVND (reference sequence). CDR3 length: 12 residues. The CDR3 sequence is CASSEGHTEAFF. The DNA of the CDR3 is TGTGCCAGTAGTGAGGGCCACACTGAAGCTTTCTTT.

This chain joins TRBV11-2 and TRBJ1-6; the D gene is possibly TRBD1 (5 bases). The V gene's germline CDR1 is SGHAT and CDR2 FQNNGV. This CDR3 region has 16 residues. V was shortened by 5 bases and J by 7 bases, with 18 bases between the two germline ends. The CDR3 nucleotides read TGTGCCAGCAGCCCACGCCGTCAGGGTTGGAATTCACCCCTCCACTTT. This sequence encodes CASSPRRQGWNSPLHF. The complete variable domain, with remaining parts taken from reference TRBV11-2 and TRBJ1-6, reads EAGVAQSPRYKIIEKRQSVAFWCNPISGHATLYWYQQILGQGPKLLIQFQNNGVVDDSQLPKDRFSAERLKGVDSTLKIQPAKLEDSAVYLCASSPRRQGWNSPLHFGNGTRLTVT.

The chain carries TRBV7-3 and TRBJ2-2; the D is unclear. The V end lost 3 bases, the J end lost 8 bases, and 7 bases lay between the germline ends. There are 12 residues in the CDR3. CDR1 is SGHTA and CDR2 is FQGTGA in the germline V gene. CDR3 in amino acids: CASSFFGGELFF. CDR3 sequence (DNA): TGTGCCAGCAGCTTCTTTGGTGGGGAGCTGTTTTTT.

The CDR3 DNA sequence: TGTGCCAGCAGTGAAGCGGGCAGCGACTATGGCTACACCTTC. It encodes CASSEAGSDYGYTF. The chain has TRBV6-1 and TRBJ1-2; D gene uncertain. This CDR3 spans 14 amino acids. Germline CDR1 is MNHNS and CDR2 is SASEGT. V lost 0 bases, J lost 3 bases, and 8 bases lay in between.

The chain employs TRBV5-8 and TRBJ1-2, with a weak D call TRBD1 (6 bases). Germline-derived CDR1 and CDR2 are SGHTS and YDEGEE. V lost 9 bases and J lost 6, with 18 bases in between. CDR3 length equals 13 residues. CDR3 coding DNA: TGTGCCACCCAGCTTCGGGGGGCACATGGCTACACCTTC. This codes for CATQLRGAHGYTF.

The CDR3 protein is CSVGRGNTGELFF. CDR3 nucleotides: TGCAGCGTTGGCAGAGGGAACACCGGGGAGCTGTTTTTT. The chain employs TRBV29-1 and TRBJ2-2; no firm D call. The V and J ends lost 4 bases and 1 base respectively, with 7 bases between them. CDR3 size: 13 residues. Germline-derived CDR1 and CDR2 are SQVTM and ANQGSEA.

The CDR3 nucleotides are TGTGCCAGCAGCTTAAACACCTACAATGAGCAGTTCTTC. This translates into CASSLNTYNEQFF. This chain links TRBV7-3 with TRBJ2-1; D remains unclear. Between the trimmed V and J ends, which lost 1 base and 2 bases, there was a span of 3 bases. The V gene's germline CDR1 is SGHTA and CDR2 FQGTGA. CDR3 length: 13 amino acids.

The gene calls are TRBV7-6 and TRBJ1-1; TRBD1 matches 8 bases. V was pared by 6 bases and J by 1 base, with 4 bases of the junction left unmatched. The germline V gene has CDR1 SGHVS and CDR2 FNYEAQ. The CDR3 spans 14 residues. The DNA of the CDR3 is TGTGCCAGCAGAAACAGGGGGGAGAACACTGAAGCTTTCTTT. Its translation is CASRNRGENTEAFF.